This T cell receptor beta chain was recovered during a study of cytomegalovirus exposure and HLA in healthy donors. Study-level findings and limits: What TCR beta sequences reportedly achieved was accurate prediction of HLA-A and HLA-B alleles in most subjects. When analyzed later, a missense DCLRE1C variant was found to be linked to TCR beta V- and J-gene trimming. Further analysis was carried out later, and it showed several of the most significant clusters appearing linked to common viral pathogens. A classifier reportedly called cytomegalovirus status with high sensitivity and specificity.

The CDR3 is 14 amino acids. Germline CDR1 is SGHRS and CDR2 is YFSETQ. V gave up 4 bases and J gave up 8 bases; unmatched junction bases: 8. On this clone: Its cognate antigen is unknown.

Vbeta (60) and Jbeta (13) primers were used in the PCR. Profiled with immunoSEQ multiplex PCR; TCRdb holds only in-frame clones, not every one. In the table there are 200,000 to 250,000 clones, around 80% of which are singletons. The J gene is TRBJ2-1, the V gene TRBV5-1; 8 bases fit TRBD2. Sequencing was carried out using PBMCs. This clonotype originated in a woman aged 55-70 years in good health and CMV-seropositive. The CDR3 DNA reads TGCGCCAGCAGCGGACTAGCTGGAGGCGATGAGCAGTTCTTC. Residues: CASSGLAGGDEQFF.